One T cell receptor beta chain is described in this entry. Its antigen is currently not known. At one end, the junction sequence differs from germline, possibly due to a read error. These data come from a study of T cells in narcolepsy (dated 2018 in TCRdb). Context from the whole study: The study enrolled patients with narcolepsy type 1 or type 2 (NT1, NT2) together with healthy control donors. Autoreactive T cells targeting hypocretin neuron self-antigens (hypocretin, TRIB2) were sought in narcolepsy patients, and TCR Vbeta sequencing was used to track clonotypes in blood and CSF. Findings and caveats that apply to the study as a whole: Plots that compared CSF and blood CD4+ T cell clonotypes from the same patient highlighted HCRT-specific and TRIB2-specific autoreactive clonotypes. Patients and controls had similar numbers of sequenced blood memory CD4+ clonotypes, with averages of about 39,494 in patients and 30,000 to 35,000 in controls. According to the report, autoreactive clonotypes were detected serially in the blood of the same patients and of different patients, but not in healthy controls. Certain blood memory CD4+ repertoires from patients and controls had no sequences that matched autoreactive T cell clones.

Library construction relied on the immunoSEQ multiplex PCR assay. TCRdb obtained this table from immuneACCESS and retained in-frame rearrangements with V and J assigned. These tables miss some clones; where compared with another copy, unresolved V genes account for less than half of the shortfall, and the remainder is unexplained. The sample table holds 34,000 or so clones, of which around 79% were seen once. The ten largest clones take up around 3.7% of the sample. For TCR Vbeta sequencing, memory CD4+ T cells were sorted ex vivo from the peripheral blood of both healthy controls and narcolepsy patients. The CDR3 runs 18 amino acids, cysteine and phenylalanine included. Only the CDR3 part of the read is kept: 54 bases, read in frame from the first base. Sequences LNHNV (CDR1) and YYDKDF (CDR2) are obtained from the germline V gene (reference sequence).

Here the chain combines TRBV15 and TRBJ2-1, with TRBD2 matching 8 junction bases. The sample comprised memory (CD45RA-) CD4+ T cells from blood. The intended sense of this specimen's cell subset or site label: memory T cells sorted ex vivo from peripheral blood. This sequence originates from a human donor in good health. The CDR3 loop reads CAASSFSGLEGIYNEQFF. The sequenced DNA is TGTGCCGCCAGCAGTTTCTCGGGACTAGAAGGTATCTACAATGAGCAGTTCTTC.